The entry below gives a single TCR beta chain sequence along with its context. Its antigen is currently unknown. The sample belongs to a study of regulatory T cells in long-lasting Graves disease. Study-wide background: Positive TSH receptor antibodies alongside over 5 years of antithyroid drugs were what marked Graves' disease as persistent.

The CDR3 totals 11 residues. Trimming took off 7 bases at V and 10 bases at J, with 12 bases between the two ends. Per the germline V gene, CDR1 is SNHLY and CDR2 is FYNNEI. Libraries of TCR beta came from iRepertoire HTBI primers plus Arm-PCR of CDR3 regions. MiXCR was run by TCRdb on the multiplex PCR reads, yielding one entry per CDR3 protein. The profile covers a few hundred thousand distinct CDR3 sequences, with 20% to 25% appearing a single time and approximately 30% taken by the ten largest. Time point specified: persistent/refractory GD, antithyroid drugs over 5 years with positive TRAb. Extracted PBMC RNA gave rise to the TCR library. American Thyroid Association guidelines defined how Graves' disease was diagnosed. Study results and caveats: Persistent Graves' patients showed a TCR diversity that was lower than that of newly diagnosed ones. Gene preferences differed: TRBV28, TRBJ1-2, TRBJ2-5 in persistent cases.

The J gene is TRBJ2-3, the V gene TRBV2; D might be TRBD2 (5 bases). The sequences come from peripheral blood mononuclear cells (PBMCs), collected when the disease was refractory, from a patient treated with antithyroid drugs. The TCR originated in a woman aged 40-49 years with Graves disease. This CDR3 is CASKEVLPQYF. The CDR3 DNA reads as TGTGCCAGCAAGGAGGTATTACCGCAGTATTTT.